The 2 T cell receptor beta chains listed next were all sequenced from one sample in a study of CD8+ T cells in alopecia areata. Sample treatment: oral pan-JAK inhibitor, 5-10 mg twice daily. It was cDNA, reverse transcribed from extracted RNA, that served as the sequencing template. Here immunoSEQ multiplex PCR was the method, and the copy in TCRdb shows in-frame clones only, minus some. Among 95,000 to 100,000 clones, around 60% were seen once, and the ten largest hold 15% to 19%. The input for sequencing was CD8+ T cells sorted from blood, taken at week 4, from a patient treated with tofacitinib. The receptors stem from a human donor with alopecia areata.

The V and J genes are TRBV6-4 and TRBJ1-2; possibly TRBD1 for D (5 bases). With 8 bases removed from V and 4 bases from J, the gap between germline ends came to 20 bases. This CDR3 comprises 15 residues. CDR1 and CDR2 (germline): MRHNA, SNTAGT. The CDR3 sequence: CASVLGAGPSYGYTF. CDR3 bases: TGTGCCAGCGTCCTTGGGGCAGGACCGAGCTATGGCTACACCTTC.

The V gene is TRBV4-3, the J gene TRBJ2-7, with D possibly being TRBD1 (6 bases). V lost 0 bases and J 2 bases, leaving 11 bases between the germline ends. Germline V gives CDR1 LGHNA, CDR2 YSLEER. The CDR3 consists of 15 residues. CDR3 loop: CASSQDLGATYEQYF. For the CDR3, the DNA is TGCGCCAGCAGCCAAGATCTGGGGGCAACCTACGAGCAGTACTTC.